The 29 T cell receptor beta chains below were found in one sample sequenced in a study of shared clonotypes between healthy human individuals. The method was immunoSEQ multiplex PCR; TCRdb's version includes in-frame clones alone and lacks a portion of them. The sample lists about 2.4 million clones; approximately 92% were seen once. Material for sequencing was naive CD4+ T cells sorted from blood. Subset described: CD45RA+ positively selected. The receptors here all came from a man aged 18-30 years in good health.

The chain couples TRBV28 to TRBJ2-1; D is perhaps TRBD2 (7 bases). Trimming removed 3 bases at V and 6 bases at J, with 18 bases between. Germline CDR1 and CDR2: MDHEN and SYDVKM. CDR3 size: 16 residues. The CDR3 DNA sequence: TGTGCCAGCAGTTTGCCCTGGGGGGGGGCCCCCAATGAGCAGTTCTTC. Translated, it gives CASSLPWGGAPNEQFF.

This sequence joins TRBV19 and TRBJ2-7; D call uncertain. Trimming pared 5 bases from V and 3 bases from J, leaving 11 bases between. This CDR3 has 13 residues. Per the germline V gene, CDR1 is LNHDA and CDR2 is SQIVND (reference sequence). Here the CDR3 DNA reads TGTGCCAGTAGTTACGACCGGTACTACGAGCAGTACTTC. Residues: CASSYDRYYEQYF.

The chain recombines TRBV28 with TRBJ2-7; D unresolved. The V and J ends lost 6 bases and 3 bases respectively, with 21 bases between them. CDR3 size: 16 residues. CDR1 and CDR2 from the germline V gene are MDHEN and SYDVKM. The CDR3 reads CASSYQYGPNYYEQYF. Written as DNA, the CDR3 is TGTGCCAGCAGCTACCAATATGGACCGAACTACTACGAGCAGTACTTC.

This chain links TRBV7-9 with TRBJ1-2; D may be TRBD1 (6 bases). Germline values: CDR1 SEHNR, CDR2 FQNEAQ (reference sequence). Trimming removed 1 base at V and 2 bases at J, with 14 bases between. The CDR3 covers 16 residues. The CDR3 DNA reads as TGTGCCAGCAGCTTAGACTGGGGACATATGAACTATGGCTACACCTTC. It encodes CASSLDWGHMNYGYTF.

This chain joins TRBV30 and TRBJ2-3; no clear D. V lost 4 bases to trimming and J lost 0 bases, with 14 bases between them. CDR1 and CDR2 from the germline V gene are GTSNPN and SVGIG (reference sequence). The CDR3 is made up of 15 amino acids. The DNA of the CDR3 is TGTGCCTGGAAGGAGACCTTTCTTAGCACAGATACGCAGTATTTT. Translating it yields CAWKETFLSTDTQYF.

This clone was recorded only once. The V call is TRBV7-9, the J call TRBJ1-1; TRBD1 agrees at 7 bases. Trimming at V came to 5 bases and at J to 1 base, leaving 13 bases not matched to a gene. This CDR3 is 17 amino acids long. CDR1 and CDR2 (germline): SEHNR, FQNEAQ (reference sequence). The CDR3 loop is CASSPDRVPGRNTEAFF. The CDR3, as DNA: TGTGCCAGCAGCCCCGACAGGGTCCCGGGGAGGAACACTGAAGCTTTCTTT.

The chain has TRBV27 and TRBJ1-1; maybe TRBD1 (5 bases). The CDR3 has 14 amino acids. Trimming left V 5 bases short and J 1 base short, with 11 bases between. Per germline, CDR1 MNHEY and CDR2 SMNVEV (reference sequence). Written as DNA, the CDR3 is TGTGCCAGCAGTCCAGGGAGGGGGAACACTGAAGCTTTCTTT. Its protein is CASSPGRGNTEAFF.

The chain links TRBV2 to TRBJ2-7; D is perhaps TRBD2 (6 bases). CDR3 length: 13 amino acids. Germline V CDR1 and CDR2: SNHLY, FYNNEI. The V end lost 4 bases, the J end lost 7 bases, and 14 bases lay between the germline ends. The CDR3 loop reads CASSVESAGEQYF. DNA of the CDR3: TGTGCCAGCAGTGTTGAGTCCGCGGGGGAGCAGTACTTC.

The rearrangement uses TRBV7-2 and TRBJ2-7; no definite D call. The CDR3 spans 14 residues. CDR1 SGHTA and CDR2 FQGNSA come from the germline V gene. Trimming pared 3 bases from V and 5 bases from J, leaving 14 bases between. CDR3 bases: TGTGCCAGCAGCTTCGCCGAGGCGTACCACGAGCAGTACTTC. This gives the protein CASSFAEAYHEQYF.

V is TRBV4-1 and J is TRBJ1-5; tentatively, D is TRBD1 (6 bases). CDR3 length equals 16 residues. The germline V and J ends were trimmed by 4 bases and 5 bases, with 18 bases remaining between them. Germline CDR1 MGHRA, CDR2 YSYEKL. CDR3 coding DNA: TGCGCCAGCAGCCGCACCGGGAGGGGGGGGGATCAGCCCCAGCATTTT. This translates into CASSRTGRGGDQPQHF.

The V call is TRBV10-2, the J call TRBJ2-2, with TRBD1 identical over 7 bases. This CDR3 is 13 amino acids long. Germline loops: CDR1 WSHSY, CDR2 SAAADI. V dropped 11 bases and J dropped 5; count of bases not matched to a gene: 8. CDR3 in DNA: TGCGCCGGACAGTCAGGGGGAACCGGGGAGCTGTTTTTT. Its protein product is CAGQSGGTGELFF.

V and J are TRBV5-1 and TRBJ2-1; D unresolved. The length of the CDR3 is 14 residues. CDR1 and CDR2 from the germline V gene are SGHRS and YFSETQ. Trimming removed 6 bases from V and 3 bases from J, with 13 bases in between. The CDR3 reads CASNAIPGYNEQFF. The CDR3 coding sequence is TGCGCCAGCAACGCGATCCCTGGCTACAATGAGCAGTTCTTC.

The gene calls are TRBV18 and TRBJ2-7; D is ambiguous. Germline CDR1 and CDR2: KGHSH and LQKENI. V was shortened by 6 bases and J by 5 bases, with 14 bases between the two germline ends. The CDR3 extends over 13 amino acids. The CDR3 DNA is TGTGCCAGCTCCCGCGATAGCACCGACGAGCAGTACTTC. This translates into CASSRDSTDEQYF.

The V and J genes are TRBV10-3 and TRBJ2-1, with D possibly being TRBD1 (5 bases). Trimming cost V 3 bases and J 6 bases, with 9 bases left between them. CDR1 and CDR2 from the germline V gene are ENHRY and SYGVKD. CDR3 length: 13 residues. This CDR3 is CAISEVQGNEQFF. The CDR3 DNA reads as TGTGCCATCAGTGAAGTCCAGGGCAATGAGCAGTTCTTC.

V gene TRBV6-5 combines with J gene TRBJ1-2, with D possibly being TRBD1 (5 bases). Trimming removed 7 bases at V and 0 bases at J, with 15 bases between. This CDR3 has 15 amino acids. Germline-derived CDR1 and CDR2 are MNHEY and SVGAGI. Here the CDR3 reads CASIPRDGTNYGYTF. In DNA form, the CDR3 reads TGTGCCAGCATTCCTAGGGACGGGACTAACTATGGCTACACCTTC.

Remarks on this clone: One end of the junction does not line up with germline, which may come from a read error. The chain joins TRBV7-7 to TRBJ2-1, with a weak D call TRBD2 (6 bases). The CDR3 is 12 amino acids. CDR1 and CDR2 from the germline V gene are SSHAT and FNYEAQ (reference sequence). CDR3 sequence (DNA): TGTGCTAGCAGCCCCTGGAGGGATGAGCAGTTCTTC. Translation: CASSPWRDEQFF.

The chain combines TRBV6-1 with TRBJ2-5, with no clear D. The V end lost 5 bases, the J end lost 5 bases, and 12 bases lay between the germline ends. Per the germline V gene, CDR1 is MNHNS and CDR2 is SASEGT. This CDR3 comprises 13 residues. In DNA form, the CDR3 reads TGTGCCAGCAGTCTGGTGGTTGGTGAGACCCAGTACTTC. Its translation is CASSLVVGETQYF.

The chain employs TRBV5-6 and TRBJ2-5, with TRBD2 matching over 8 bases. The trim removed 5 bases at V and 5 bases at J, leaving 8 bases unmatched. Germline values: CDR1 SGHDT, CDR2 YYEEEE. This CDR3 is built from 14 residues. CDR3 in DNA: TGTGCCAGCAGTCCGGGACTAGATTCCGAGACCCAGTACTTC. Translation: CASSPGLDSETQYF.

The J gene is TRBJ1-1, the V gene TRBV6-1, with D maybe TRBD1 (6 bases). The CDR3 is made up of 14 amino acids. Trimming removed 8 bases at V and 5 bases at J, with 18 bases between. The germline gives CDR1 MNHNS, CDR2 SASEGT. This CDR3 reads CASQPGHSITEAFF. Here the CDR3 DNA reads TGTGCCAGCCAGCCGGGACACAGCATAACTGAAGCTTTCTTT.

V is TRBV28 and J is TRBJ2-7; the match to TRBD1 covers 12 bases. This CDR3 region has 16 residues. V lost 5 bases to trimming and J lost 4 bases; unmatched junction nucleotides: 9. Germline V lookup: CDR1 MDHEN, CDR2 SYDVKM. The CDR3 nucleotides read TGTGCCAGCAGTCCGTGGGACAGGGGGCGAACGTACGAGCAGTACTTC. Its protein product is CASSPWDRGRTYEQYF.

The rearrangement links TRBV11-2 to TRBJ2-5; no firm D call. Germline V gene sequence: CDR1 SGHAT, CDR2 FQNNGV. The V end lost 2 bases, the J end lost 2 bases, and 9 bases lay between the germline ends. The CDR3 spans 14 residues. CDR3 bases: TGTGCCAGCAGCTTACAAGTCGGGCAAGAGACCCAGTACTTC. Protein sequence: CASSLQVGQETQYF.

V usage is TRBV5-6 and J usage is TRBJ2-7; TRBD2 aligns across 8 bases. Germline CDR1 SGHDT, CDR2 YYEEEE. V lost 1 base to trimming and J lost 3 bases; unmatched junction nucleotides: 6. The CDR3 runs 15 residues. The CDR3 loop reads CASSLSPSGFYEQYF. Written as DNA, the CDR3 is TGTGCCAGCAGCTTGAGTCCTAGCGGGTTCTACGAGCAGTACTTC. The full variable domain, its missing parts supplied by reference TRBV5-6 and TRBJ2-7, is DAGVTQSPTHLIKTRGQQVTLRCSPKSGHDTVSWYQQALGQGPQFIFQYYEEEERQRGNFPDRFSGHQFPNYSSELNVNALLLGDSALYLCASSLSPSGFYEQYFGPGTRLTVT.

The J gene is TRBJ2-4, the V gene TRBV5-8; 7 bases map to TRBD1. CDR1 is SGHTS, CDR2 YDEGEE, per germline. This CDR3 is built from 15 residues. Trimming at V came to 5 bases and at J to 6 bases, leaving 11 bases not matched to a gene. The CDR3 loop reads CASRTDRDGRNIQYF. The DNA of the CDR3 is TGTGCCAGCAGAACCGACAGGGATGGGAGAAACATTCAGTACTTC.

The V and J genes are TRBV2 and TRBJ2-6; D gene ambiguous. From germline, CDR1 is SNHLY and CDR2 FYNNEI. CDR3 length: 13 amino acids. The V gene lost 3 bases and the J gene lost 3 bases, with 3 bases spanning the gap. CDR3 DNA: TGTGCCAGCAGTGACGATGGGGCCAACGTCCTGACTTTC. Translating gives CASSDDGANVLTF.

With respect to this clone: The same CDR3 also results from other DNA sequences found in this sample. The rearrangement links TRBV18 to TRBJ1-2; 8 bases align to TRBD1. With V trimmed by 3 bases and J by 8 bases, 5 bases remained unmatched. CDR3 length: 13 amino acids. CDR1 and CDR2 (germline): KGHSH, LQKENI. CDR3 nucleotides: TGTGCCAGCTCACCCGGACAGGGCCAAGGCTACACCTTC. It yields the protein CASSPGQGQGYTF.

The CDR3 bases are TGCGCCAGCAGCACACGGACTAGCGGGAATAACTACGAGCAGTACTTC. It codes for CASSTRTSGNNYEQYF. J is TRBJ2-7 and V is TRBV4-1, with 12 bases lining up with TRBD2. The CDR3 has 16 amino acids. V gave up 5 bases and J gave up 3 bases; unmatched junction bases: 8. Germline V gene lookup returns CDR1 MGHRA and CDR2 YSYEKL.

This chain links TRBV7-2 with TRBJ1-4; the D gene is possibly TRBD1 (5 bases). CDR1 and CDR2 from the germline V gene are SGHTA and FQGNSA. This CDR3 is built from 14 residues. Trimming took off 5 bases at V and 6 bases at J, with 13 bases between the two ends. CDR3 nucleotides: TGTGCCAGCAGCCCCAGGGCTCCCCATGAAAAACTGTTTTTT. Translation: CASSPRAPHEKLFF. Combining the CDR3 with reference TRBV7-2 and TRBJ1-4 gives the whole variable domain GAGVSQSPSNKVTEKGKDVELRCDPISGHTALYWYRQSLGQGLEFLIYFQGNSAPDKSGLPSDRFSAERTGGSVSTLTIQRTQQEDSAVYLCASSPRAPHEKLFFGSGTQLSVL.

This clone showed up just a few times. The chain recombines TRBV19 with TRBJ1-2; D unclear. The CDR3 consists of 14 residues. CDR1 and CDR2 (germline): LNHDA, SQIVND (reference sequence). Trimming shortened V by 7 bases and J by 4 bases, and 16 bases separated the two germline ends. The CDR3 spells CASTPDGFAYGYTF. In DNA, the CDR3 is TGTGCCAGTACCCCGGACGGGTTCGCCTATGGCTACACCTTC.

The genes are TRBV9 and TRBJ1-4; D is unresolved. Germline-derived CDR1 and CDR2 are SGDLS and YYNGEE. This CDR3 has 12 residues. V was clipped by 4 bases and J by 7 bases, with 8 bases between them. The CDR3 loop is CASSLLGEKLFF. The CDR3 DNA sequence: TGTGCCAGCAGCCTCTTGGGTGAAAAACTGTTTTTT. The full variable domain, completed using reference TRBV9 and TRBJ1-4, is DSGVTQTPKHLITATGQRVTLRCSPRSGDLSVYWYQQSLDQGLQFLIQYYNGEERAKGNILERFSAQQFPDLHSELNLSSLELGDSALYFCASSLLGEKLFFGSGTQLSVL.